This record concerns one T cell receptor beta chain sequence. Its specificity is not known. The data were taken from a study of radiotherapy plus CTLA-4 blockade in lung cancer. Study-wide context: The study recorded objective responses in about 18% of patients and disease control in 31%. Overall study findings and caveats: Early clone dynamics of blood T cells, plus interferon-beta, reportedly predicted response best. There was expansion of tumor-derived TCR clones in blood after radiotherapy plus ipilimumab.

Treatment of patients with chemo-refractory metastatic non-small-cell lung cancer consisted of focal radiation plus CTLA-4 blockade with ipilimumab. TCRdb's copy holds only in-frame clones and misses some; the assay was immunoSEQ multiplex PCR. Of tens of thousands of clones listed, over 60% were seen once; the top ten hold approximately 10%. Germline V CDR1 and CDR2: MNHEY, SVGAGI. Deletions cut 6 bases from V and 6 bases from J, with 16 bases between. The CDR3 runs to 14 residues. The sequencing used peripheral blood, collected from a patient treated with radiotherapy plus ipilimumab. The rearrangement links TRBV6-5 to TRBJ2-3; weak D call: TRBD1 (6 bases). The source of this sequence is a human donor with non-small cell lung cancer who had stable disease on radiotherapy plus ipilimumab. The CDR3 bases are TGTGCCAGCAGCCTCAGGGGTTCCGGGGATACGCAGTATTTT. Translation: CASSLRGSGDTQYF.